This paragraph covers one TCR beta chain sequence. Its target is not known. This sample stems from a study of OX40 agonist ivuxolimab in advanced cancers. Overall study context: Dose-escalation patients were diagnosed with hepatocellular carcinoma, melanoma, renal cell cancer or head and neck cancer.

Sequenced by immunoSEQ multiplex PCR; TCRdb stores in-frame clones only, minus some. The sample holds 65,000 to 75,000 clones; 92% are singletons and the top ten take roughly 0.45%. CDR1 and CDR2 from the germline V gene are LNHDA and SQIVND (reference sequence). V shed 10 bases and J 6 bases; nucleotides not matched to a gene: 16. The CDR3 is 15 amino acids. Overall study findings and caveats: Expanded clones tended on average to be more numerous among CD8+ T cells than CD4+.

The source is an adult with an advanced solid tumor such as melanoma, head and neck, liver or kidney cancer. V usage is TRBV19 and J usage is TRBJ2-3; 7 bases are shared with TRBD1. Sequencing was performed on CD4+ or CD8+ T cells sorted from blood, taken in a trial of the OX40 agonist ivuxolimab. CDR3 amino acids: CATQTGTVHSDTQYF. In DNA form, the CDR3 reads TGTGCCACCCAAACCGGGACAGTTCACTCCGATACGCAGTATTTT.